The sequence of this T cell receptor (beta chain) was determined in a study of molecular identifiers for immune sequencing clone quantification. Study conclusions and caveats: Beyond 20 RNA copies, clones held over 97% of effector molecules, compared with under 1% in naive cells.

In preparing bulk TCR libraries, previously described methods and listed TCR primers were used. TCRdb ran MiXCR on the PCR reads and lists one entry per CDR3 protein. The data hold about 640,000 distinct CDR3 sequences, with about 20% observed a single time. This clonotype was counted a few times. As yet, its antigen is unknown. CDR1 SEHNR and CDR2 FQNEAQ come from the germline V gene (reference sequence). V lost 1 base and J 4 bases, leaving 14 bases between the germline ends. This CDR3 has 16 amino acids. The sequenced material came from naive CD8+ T cells from blood, with Jurkat cell RNA spiked in. Subset denoted: FACS-sorted CD8+CD4-CCR7+CD45RA+ naive T cells. The source is a human donor in good health. Some libraries in this study had Jurkat cell RNA spiked in. V gene TRBV7-9 combines with J gene TRBJ2-1, with D possibly TRBD1 on 5 matching bases. The CDR3 region has the DNA TGTGCCAGCAGCTTAGGGTCCAGGACACCATACAATGAGCAGTTCTTC. Translated: CASSLGSRTPYNEQFF.